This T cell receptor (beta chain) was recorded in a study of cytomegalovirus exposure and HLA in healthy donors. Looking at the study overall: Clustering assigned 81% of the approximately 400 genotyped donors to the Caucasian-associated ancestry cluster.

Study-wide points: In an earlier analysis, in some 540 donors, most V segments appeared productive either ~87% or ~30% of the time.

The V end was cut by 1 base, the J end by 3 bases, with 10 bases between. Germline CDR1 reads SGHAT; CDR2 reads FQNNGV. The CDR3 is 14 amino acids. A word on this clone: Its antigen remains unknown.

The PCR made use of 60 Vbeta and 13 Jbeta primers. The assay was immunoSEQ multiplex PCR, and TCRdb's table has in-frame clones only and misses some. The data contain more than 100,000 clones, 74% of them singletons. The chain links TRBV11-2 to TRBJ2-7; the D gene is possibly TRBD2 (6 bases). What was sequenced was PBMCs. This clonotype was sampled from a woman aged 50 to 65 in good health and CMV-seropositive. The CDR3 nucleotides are TGTGCCAGCAGCTTAGGCTTTAGCGGCTACGAGCAGTACTTC. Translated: CASSLGFSGYEQYF. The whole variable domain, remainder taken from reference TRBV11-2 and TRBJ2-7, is EAGVAQSPRYKIIEKRQSVAFWCNPISGHATLYWYQQILGQGPKLLIQFQNNGVVDDSQLPKDRFSAERLKGVDSTLKIQPAKLEDSAVYLCASSLGFSGYEQYFGPGTRLTVT.